This entry features one TCR beta chain sequence. Trimming removed 3 bases at V and 7 bases at J, with 13 bases between. The CDR3 extends over 14 amino acids. The V gene's germline CDR1 is MNHEY and CDR2 SMNVEV (reference sequence). This record comes from a study of CD8 T cells in Susac syndrome. An input of about 0.5 to 1 ug of RNA was subjected to reverse transcription using random hexamers. The CDR3 of TCR beta was amplified by immunoSEQ multiplex PCR across 54 Vbeta and 13 Jbeta. Each CDR3 protein gets one entry after TCRdb re-called the immunoSEQ multiplex PCR reads with MiXCR. Counted here are almost 450,000 distinct CDR3 sequences, approximately 85% occurring once; the ten biggest clones make up about 0.12%.

This sequence joins TRBV27 and TRBJ1-5, with D possibly being TRBD1 (6 bases). Sequenced sample: CD8+ T cells from PBMCs. This clonotype was obtained from a human donor with multiple sclerosis. The CDR3 loop is CASSFGGRGQPQHF. The CDR3 DNA reads as TGTGCCAGCAGTTTCGGGGGGCGCGGGCAGCCCCAGCATTTT.